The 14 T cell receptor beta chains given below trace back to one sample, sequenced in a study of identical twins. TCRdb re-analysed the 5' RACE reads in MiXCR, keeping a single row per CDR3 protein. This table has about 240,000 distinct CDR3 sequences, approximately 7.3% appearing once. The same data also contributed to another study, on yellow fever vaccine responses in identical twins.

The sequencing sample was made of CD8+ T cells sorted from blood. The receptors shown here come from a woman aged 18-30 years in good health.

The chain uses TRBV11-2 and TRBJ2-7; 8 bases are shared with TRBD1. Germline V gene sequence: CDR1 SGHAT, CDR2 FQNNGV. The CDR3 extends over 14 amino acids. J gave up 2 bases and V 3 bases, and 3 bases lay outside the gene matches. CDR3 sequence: CASSFTDRAYEQYV. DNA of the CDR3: TGTGCCAGCAGCTTCACGGACAGGGCCTACGAGCAGTACGTC.

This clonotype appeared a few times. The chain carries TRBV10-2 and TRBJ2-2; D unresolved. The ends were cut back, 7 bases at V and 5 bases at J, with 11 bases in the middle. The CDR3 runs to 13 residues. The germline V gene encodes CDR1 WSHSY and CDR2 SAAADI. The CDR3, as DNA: TGCGCCAGCACCCCAGAAGAAACCGGGGAGCTGTTTTTT. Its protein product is CASTPEETGELFF.

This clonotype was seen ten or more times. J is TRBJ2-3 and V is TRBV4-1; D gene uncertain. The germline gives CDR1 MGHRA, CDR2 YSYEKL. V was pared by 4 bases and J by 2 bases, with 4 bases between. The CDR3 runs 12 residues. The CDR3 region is CASSRNTDTQYF. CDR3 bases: TGCGCCAGCAGCCGAAACACAGATACGCAGTATTTT.

The CDR3 reads CASSQEGPDTQYF. CDR3 sequence (DNA): TGTGCCAGCAGCCAAGAAGGACCAGATACGCAGTATTTT. The chain joins TRBV3-1 to TRBJ2-3; D unresolved. V was cut by 0 bases and J by 4 bases, with 5 bases left in between. CDR3 length equals 13 residues. The germline V gene encodes CDR1 LGHDT and CDR2 YNNKEL (reference sequence).

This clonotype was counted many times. CDR3 loop: CATREENTEAFF. In DNA, the CDR3 is TGTGCCACCAGAGAGGAGAACACTGAAGCTTTCTTT. The gene calls are TRBV13 and TRBJ1-1; D not certain. This CDR3 has 12 residues. Germline assignment: CDR1 PRHDT and CDR2 FYEKMQ (reference sequence). Trimming left V 10 bases short and J 1 base short, with 10 bases between.

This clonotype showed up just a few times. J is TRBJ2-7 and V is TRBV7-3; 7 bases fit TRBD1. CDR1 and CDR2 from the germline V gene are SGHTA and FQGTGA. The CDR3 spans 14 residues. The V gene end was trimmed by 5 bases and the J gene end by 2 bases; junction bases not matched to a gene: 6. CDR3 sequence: CASSPSTGTYEQYF. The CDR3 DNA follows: TGTGCCAGCAGCCCTTCGACAGGGACCTACGAGCAGTACTTC.

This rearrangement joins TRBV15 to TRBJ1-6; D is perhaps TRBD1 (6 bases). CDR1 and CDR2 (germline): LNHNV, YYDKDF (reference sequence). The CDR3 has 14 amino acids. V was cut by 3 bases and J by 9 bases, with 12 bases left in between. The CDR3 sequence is CATSRRQDLSPLHF. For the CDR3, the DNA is TGTGCCACCAGCAGGCGACAGGACCTTTCACCCCTCCACTTT.

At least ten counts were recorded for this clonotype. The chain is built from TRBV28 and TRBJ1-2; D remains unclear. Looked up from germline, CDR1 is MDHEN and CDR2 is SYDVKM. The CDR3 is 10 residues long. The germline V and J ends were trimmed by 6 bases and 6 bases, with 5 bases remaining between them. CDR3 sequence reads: CASRKNGYTF. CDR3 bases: TGTGCCAGCAGGAAAAATGGCTACACCTTC.

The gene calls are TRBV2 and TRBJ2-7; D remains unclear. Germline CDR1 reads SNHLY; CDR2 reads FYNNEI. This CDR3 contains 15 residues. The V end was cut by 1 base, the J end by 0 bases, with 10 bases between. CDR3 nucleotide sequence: TGTGCCAGCAGTGAAGTGGGGTACAGCTCCTACGAGCAGTACTTC. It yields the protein CASSEVGYSSYEQYF. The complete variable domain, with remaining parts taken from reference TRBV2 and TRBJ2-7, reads EPEVTQTPSHQVTQMGQEVILRCVPISNHLYFYWYRQILGQKVEFLVSFYNNEISEKSEIFDDQFSVERPDGSNFTLKIRSTKLEDSAMYFCASSEVGYSSYEQYFGPGTRLTVT.

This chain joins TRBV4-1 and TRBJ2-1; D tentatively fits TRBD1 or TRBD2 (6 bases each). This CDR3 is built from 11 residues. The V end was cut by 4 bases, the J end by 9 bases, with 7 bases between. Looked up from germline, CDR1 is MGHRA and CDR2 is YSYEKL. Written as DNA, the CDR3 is TGCGCCAGCAGCCGGGGGGCTGAGCAGTTCTTC. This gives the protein CASSRGAEQFF.

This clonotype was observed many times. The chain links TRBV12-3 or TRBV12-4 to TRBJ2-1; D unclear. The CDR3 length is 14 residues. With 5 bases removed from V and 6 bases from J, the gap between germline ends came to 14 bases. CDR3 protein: CASSPYGVGNEQFF. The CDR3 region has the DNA TGTGCCAGCAGTCCGTACGGAGTAGGCAATGAGCAGTTCTTC.

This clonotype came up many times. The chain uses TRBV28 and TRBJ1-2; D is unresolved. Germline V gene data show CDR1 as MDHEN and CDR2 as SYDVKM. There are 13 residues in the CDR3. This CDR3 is CGSGRHPNYGYTF. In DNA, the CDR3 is TGTGGATCCGGCAGACATCCTAACTATGGCTACACCTTC.

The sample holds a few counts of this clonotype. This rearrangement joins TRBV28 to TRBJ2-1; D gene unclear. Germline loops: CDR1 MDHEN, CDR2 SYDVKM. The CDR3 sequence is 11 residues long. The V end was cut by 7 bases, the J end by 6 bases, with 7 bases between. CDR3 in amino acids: CASKAGNEQFF. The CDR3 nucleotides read TGTGCCAGCAAGGCCGGCAATGAGCAGTTCTTC.

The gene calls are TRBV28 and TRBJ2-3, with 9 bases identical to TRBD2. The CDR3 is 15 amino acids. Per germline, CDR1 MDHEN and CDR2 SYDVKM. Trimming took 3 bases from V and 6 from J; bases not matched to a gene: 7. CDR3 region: CASSFGLAGLDTQYF. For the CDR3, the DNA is TGTGCCAGCAGTTTCGGGCTAGCGGGGCTTGATACGCAGTATTTT.